These 2 T cell receptor beta chains came from one sample sequenced in a study of blood T cell repertoires in COVID-19. Sequencing used immunoSEQ multiplex PCR; TCRdb keeps in-frame clones, though not all of them. The sample holds under 300,000 clones, around nine tenths seen once. The sequencing sample was made of peripheral blood. The receptors come from a woman in her forties who had recovered from COVID-19.

The rearrangement joins TRBV30 to TRBJ2-3, with D hard to call. Germline V gene data show CDR1 as GTSNPN and CDR2 as SVGIG (reference sequence). This CDR3 spans 12 amino acids. V lost 5 bases and J 6 bases, leaving 12 bases between the germline ends. The chain's CDR3 is CAWGSVADTQYF. CDR3 in DNA: TGTGCCTGGGGCAGCGTGGCGGATACGCAGTATTTT.

The chain has TRBV3-1 (or the pseudogene TRBV3-2) and TRBJ1-5; D is unresolved. Germline V lookup: CDR1 LGHDT, CDR2 YNNKEL (reference sequence). This CDR3 is built from 14 residues. Deletions cut 1 base from V and 6 bases from J, with 10 bases between. CDR3 loop: CASSQGAGFQPQHF. In nucleotides, the CDR3 is TGTGCCAGCAGCCAAGGTGCGGGGTTTCAGCCCCAGCATTTT.